Listed below are T cell receptor beta chains from one sample, sequenced in a study of Graves' ophthalmopathy and Graves' hyperthyroidism. Each CDR3 protein gets one entry after TCRdb re-called the multiplex PCR reads with MiXCR. The sample gives about 1.2 million distinct CDR3 sequences, about 35% of which show up once; roughly 10% is in the top ten. The sequencing sample was made of peripheral blood or thyroid tissue (not recorded which). These receptors were collected from an adult man with Graves' hyperthyroidism. Each CDR3 is given with its conserved first and last residue. D genes are given only for firm matches. Clone size is given for some rows only: seen once, a few or many times, or a class if the clone is expanded.

cdr3_nt,cdr3_aa,d_call,v_call,clone_size,j_call
TGTGCCAGCAGTCGAACCGGGACAGGGCGGACCGGGGAGCCGTTTTTT,CASSRTGTGRTGEPFF,TRBD1,TRBV25-1,-,TRBJ2-2
TGTGCCAGCAGTGAACACTTAGGGACATCAGGCTACACCTTC,CASSEHLGTSGYTF,-,TRBV25-1,many,TRBJ1-2
TGTGCCAGCAGCTTACGGCGACCGCGCGTTGAAAAACTGTTTTTT,CASSLRRPRVEKLFF,-,TRBV7-9,many,TRBJ1-4
TGTGCCAGCTCACCACCGGGGAAGGAAAAACTGTTTTTT,CASSPPGKEKLFF,-,TRBV2,few,TRBJ1-4
TGTGCCAGCAGCAATTATGAAGGGGCGCTTGGGGAGACCCAGTACTTC,CASSNYEGALGETQYF,-,TRBV9,-,TRBJ2-5
TGTGCCAGCATTACTATTGAGGGGAGTAATTCACCCCTCCACTTT,CASITIEGSNSPLHF,-,TRBV2,-,TRBJ1-6
TGTGCCAGCAGCTTAGGGAGTTTCTCCTGGCTGGCTGAAGCTTTCTTT,CASSLGSFSWLAEAFF,-,TRBV7-8,many,TRBJ1-1
TGCGCCACCGACATGACTAGTTCGAGGGGTGAGACCCAGTACTTC,CATDMTSSRGETQYF,-,TRBV10-2,many,TRBJ2-5
TGTGTCATCAGGGGGCAAGGGAATTCACCCCTCCACTTT,CVIRGQGNSPLHF,TRBD1,TRBV10-3,-,TRBJ1-6
TGTGCCAGCAGTTTCTCTTTACGGGTGACGAACACTGAAGCTTTCTTT,CASSFSLRVTNTEAFF,-,TRBV12-3/TRBV12-4,few,TRBJ1-1
TGTGCCAGCAGCAACTACAGGGGGCCCGACTATGGCTACACCTTC,CASSNYRGPDYGYTF,TRBD1,TRBV7-2,many,TRBJ1-2
TGTGCCTGGAGTCATCCCTATGGCTACACCTTC,CAWSHPYGYTF,-,TRBV30,-,TRBJ1-2
TGCAGTGCTAGGGACAAAGATTTTTACGAGCTGTACTTC,CSARDKDFYELYF,-,TRBV20-1,-,TRBJ2-7
TGCGCCAGCAGCCAAAATCGGGGCCAGCCCCAGCATTTT,CASSQNRGQPQHF,-,TRBV4-3,-,TRBJ1-5
TGTGCCAGCAGCATCGGACTAGCGGGAGTAGTAGAGACCCAGTACTTC,CASSIGLAGVVETQYF,TRBD2,TRBV13,few,TRBJ2-5
TGTGCCAGCAGTCCCCTAGACAGCTTCAGTAGCTATGGCTACACCTTC,CASSPLDSFSSYGYTF,-,TRBV12-3/TRBV12-4,-,TRBJ1-2
TGTGCCAGCAGCTACCAGACAGGTTACTATGGCTACACCTTC,CASSYQTGYYGYTF,-,TRBV2,few,TRBJ1-2